These 16 T cell receptor beta chains originate from one sample sequenced in a study of blood T cell repertoires in COVID-19 (dated by TCRdb to about 2020). Libraries were built with the immunoSEQ multiplex PCR assay. As stored in TCRdb, this immuneACCESS dataset retains in-frame rearrangements with V and J assigned. A fraction of the clones does not appear; measured against another copy, unresolved V genes explain less than half of the discrepancy, and the remainder lacks a known reason. In all, the sample holds approximately 210,000 clones, and approximately 91% of those were seen once. The ten biggest clones cover more than 4.5% of the sample. The sample consisted of peripheral blood. Source of these receptors: a woman aged 40 to 55 with acute or convalescent COVID-19.

The chain links TRBV6-5 to TRBJ1-5, with D hard to call. The CDR3 has 14 amino acids. The germline V gene encodes CDR1 MNHEY and CDR2 SVGAGI. V lost 2 bases, J lost 5 bases, and 10 bases lay in between. CDR3 nucleotides: TGTGCCAGCAGTTACAAATCGGTCCATCAGCCCCAGCATTTT. This encodes CASSYKSVHQPQHF.

This chain joins TRBV10-2 and TRBJ1-6; 7 bases map to TRBD1. Germline V CDR1 and CDR2: WSHSY, SAAADI. The CDR3 is made up of 13 amino acids. Trimming took 6 bases from V and 5 from J; bases not matched to a gene: 1. CDR3 sequence (DNA): TGCGCCAGCAGGCAGGGGGATAATTCACCCCTCCACTTT. Translation: CASRQGDNSPLHF.

The CDR3 protein is CASTLAGGQYNEQFF. DNA of the CDR3: TGTGCCAGTACCCTAGCGGGGGGGCAATACAATGAGCAGTTCTTC. The chain employs TRBV19 and TRBJ2-1; 12 nucleotides agree with TRBD2. V lost 7 bases, J lost 4 bases, and 5 bases stayed unmatched. The CDR3 length is 15 residues. Germline assignment: CDR1 LNHDA and CDR2 SQIVND (reference sequence).

The chain joins TRBV23-1 to TRBJ2-5; 10 bases map to TRBD1. TRBV23-1 is recorded as an ORF, its role being uncertain. CDR3 length: 15 residues. The ends lost 4 bases at V and 5 bases at J; junction bases unmatched: 7. The CDR3 nucleotides read TGCGCCAGCAGTCCGATGACAGGGGGCAATGAGACCCAGTACTTC. This codes for CASSPMTGGNETQYF.

This clone was seen once. The chain employs TRBV9 and TRBJ1-2; tentatively, D is TRBD1 (6 bases). In germline, CDR1 is SGDLS, CDR2 YYNGEE. The CDR3 runs to 14 residues. Between the trimmed V and J ends, which lost 3 bases and 0 bases, there was a span of 9 bases. The CDR3 DNA sequence: TGTGCCAGCAGCGATAACAGGGCTAACTATGGCTACACCTTC. Translation gives CASSDNRANYGYTF.

This CDR3 reads CASGFRGEGEKLFF. CDR3 nucleotides: TGTGCTAGTGGTTTTCGGGGGGAAGGTGAAAAACTGTTTTTT. The V gene is TRBV12-5, the J gene TRBJ1-4; possible D gene TRBD1, 5 bases. The CDR3 contains 14 residues. V was shortened by 3 bases and J by 7 bases, with 12 bases between the two germline ends. Germline CDR1 LGHNT, CDR2 FRNRAP.

A word on this clone: Other DNA sequences from this sample encode an identical CDR3 as well. CDR3 DNA sequence: TGCAGCGTTGAATCAGGGAATTCTGAAGCTTTCTTT. Its translation is CSVESGNSEAFF. The chain links TRBV29-1 to TRBJ1-1; D might be TRBD1 (5 bases). The CDR3 extends over 12 amino acids. The germline V gene encodes CDR1 SQVTM and CDR2 ANQGSEA. Trimming shortened V by 2 bases and J by 6 bases, and 10 bases separated the two germline ends.

The V gene is TRBV11-2, the J gene TRBJ2-5, with 7 bases fitting TRBD2. The CDR3 loop spans 14 amino acids. The V and J ends lost 5 bases and 1 base, in that order; junction bases with no gene match: 4. The V gene's germline CDR1 is SGHAT and CDR2 FQNNGV. CDR3 DNA: TGTGCCAGCAGCCACGGGGGGACCCAAGAGACCCAGTACTTC. Its translation: CASSHGGTQETQYF.

The gene calls are TRBV5-4 and TRBJ1-6; tentative D call: TRBD1 (5 bases). The V end lost 4 bases, the J end lost 1 base, and 12 bases lay between the germline ends. Germline assignment: CDR1 SGHNT and CDR2 YYREEE (reference sequence). This CDR3 has 16 residues. The DNA for the CDR3 is TGTGCCAGCAGCCCGGATCCAGGGTCCTATAATTCACCCCTCCACTTT. As protein: CASSPDPGSYNSPLHF.

This sequence joins TRBV4-1 and TRBJ1-2; D unresolved. Trimming shortened V by 1 base and J by 1 base, and 7 bases separated the two germline ends. In germline, CDR1 is MGHRA, CDR2 YSYEKL. CDR3 length: 14 residues. CDR3: CASSQGSGNYGYTF. The CDR3 DNA follows: TGCGCCAGCAGCCAAGGGTCCGGTAACTATGGCTACACCTTC.

The V and J genes are TRBV6-1 and TRBJ2-7; no firm D call. Germline V lookup: CDR1 MNHNS, CDR2 SASEGT. CDR3 length: 15 amino acids. V was trimmed by 1 base and J by 0 bases, leaving 10 bases between them. CDR3 nucleotide sequence: TGTGCCAGCAGTGAAGGGCCGCTCCCCTCCTACGAGCAGTACGTC. Translation gives CASSEGPLPSYEQYV.

The chain employs TRBV19 and TRBJ1-3; D is possibly TRBD1 (5 bases). The ends were cut back, 11 bases at V and 0 bases at J, with 14 bases in the middle. This CDR3 region has 14 residues. Per the germline V gene, CDR1 is LNHDA and CDR2 is SQIVND (reference sequence). CDR3 in DNA: TGTGCCTCCCGACAGCTTTTCTCTGGAAACACCATATATTTT. It is translated as CASRQLFSGNTIYF.

The rearrangement joins TRBV14 to TRBJ1-6; D not certain. Looked up from germline, CDR1 is SGHDN and CDR2 is FVKESK. The CDR3 has 12 residues. The V gene lost 6 bases and the J gene lost 7 bases, with 7 bases spanning the gap. The DNA for the CDR3 is TGTGCCAGCAGTCACAGAAATTCACCCCTCCACTTT. Its translation is CASSHRNSPLHF.

The J gene is TRBJ2-3, the V gene TRBV19, with D possibly being TRBD2 (6 bases). This CDR3 comprises 14 residues. The V gene's germline CDR1 is LNHDA and CDR2 SQIVND (reference sequence). The V end was cut by 4 bases, the J end by 4 bases, with 12 bases between. The CDR3 sequence: CASSRDGGPDTQYF. As DNA, the CDR3 is TGTGCCAGTAGTAGGGACGGGGGTCCAGATACGCAGTATTTT.

The J gene is TRBJ2-3, the V gene TRBV3-1 (or the pseudogene TRBV3-2), with 8 bases lining up with TRBD2. Germline CDR1 and CDR2: LGHDT and YNNKEL (reference sequence). After removal of 8 bases from V and 5 bases from J, the junction contained 9 bases not matched to a gene. This CDR3 has 14 amino acids. The CDR3 loop is CASRYGGGEDTQYF. For the CDR3, the DNA is TGTGCCAGCCGTTACGGGGGGGGTGAAGATACGCAGTATTTT.

V usage is TRBV28 and J usage is TRBJ2-3; 9 nucleotides match TRBD2. CDR1 is MDHEN and CDR2 is SYDVKM in the germline V gene. The CDR3 loop spans 16 amino acids. Unmatched junction bases numbered 8, after V lost 3 bases and J lost 4 bases. Here the CDR3 reads CASSFGAGGRADTQYF. The CDR3 DNA is TGTGCCAGCAGTTTCGGTGCGGGGGGGAGGGCAGATACGCAGTATTTT.